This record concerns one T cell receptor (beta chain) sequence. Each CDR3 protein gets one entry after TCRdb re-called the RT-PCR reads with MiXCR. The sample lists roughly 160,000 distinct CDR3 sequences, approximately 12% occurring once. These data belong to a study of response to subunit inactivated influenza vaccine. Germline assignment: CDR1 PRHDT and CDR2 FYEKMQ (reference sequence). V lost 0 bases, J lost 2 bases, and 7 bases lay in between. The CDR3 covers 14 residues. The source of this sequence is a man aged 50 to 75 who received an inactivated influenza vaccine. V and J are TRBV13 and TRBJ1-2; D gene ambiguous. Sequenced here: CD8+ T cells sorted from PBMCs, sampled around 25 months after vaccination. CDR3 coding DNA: TGTGCCAGCAGCTTAGGGCAGCTAAACTATGGCTACACCTTC. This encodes CASSLGQLNYGYTF.